The T cell receptor beta chain described here comes from a study of shared clonotypes between healthy human individuals. Study context: Researchers assigned three CD4 naive, three CD4 memory, two CD8 naive and one CD8 memory plate to each donor. Study-wide findings and caveats: Memory subsets generally showed lower estimated richness than naive subsets.

Turning to this clone: Its matching antigen is unknown.

Using immunoSEQ multiplex PCR, the repertoire was profiled, and TCRdb retains in-frame clones only, with some absent. This sample has 1,500,000 or so clones; around 95% occur once, and the top ten carry approximately 1.1%. The V gene end was trimmed by 2 bases and the J gene end by 1 base; junction bases not matched to a gene: 5. Germline V gene sequence: CDR1 SGHRS, CDR2 YFSETQ. The CDR3 covers 15 residues. This TCR was sampled from a man aged 25-45 years in good health. Sequenced: naive CD4+ T cells sorted from blood. The subset was: CD45RA+ positively selected. The chain links TRBV5-1 to TRBJ2-5; 7 bases are a match to TRBD1. The CDR3 region has the DNA TGCGCCAGCAGCTTATTGGGGACAGTCCAAGAGACCCAGTACTTC. Amino acids: CASSLLGTVQETQYF.